The source of this TCR beta chain is a study of OX40 agonist ivuxolimab in advanced cancers. The wider study: Earlier anti-PD-1, anti-PD-L1 or anti-CTLA-4 therapy was permitted; around 40% had received some.

The repertoire was sequenced with immunoSEQ multiplex PCR; TCRdb's copy has only in-frame clones and lacks some. The sample lists under 45,000 clones, over 80% occurring once. The germline V gene has CDR1 SEHNR and CDR2 FQNEAQ (reference sequence). V lost 4 bases and J 5 bases, leaving 11 bases between the germline ends. This CDR3 is built from 13 residues. The TCR was taken from an adult with an advanced solid tumor such as melanoma, head and neck, liver or kidney cancer. The material sequenced was CD4+ or CD8+ T cells sorted from blood, taken in a trial of the OX40 agonist ivuxolimab. The chain recombines TRBV7-9 with TRBJ2-5, with a possible D match to TRBD2 (6 bases). The CDR3 spells CASSWDSAETQYF. CDR3 in DNA: TGTGCCAGCAGCTGGGACTCAGCTGAGACCCAGTACTTC.